This T cell receptor beta chain is drawn from a study of shared clonotypes between healthy human individuals. Study findings and constraints: Clonotype sharing across a few donors was observed for 5% to 6.5% of naive CD4 clonotypes. Researchers sampled only blood; tissue repertoires likely differ.

Around 200 ng DNA, approximately 31,000 T cell genomes, went into each sorted-subset replicate PCR. The repertoire was sequenced with immunoSEQ multiplex PCR; TCRdb's copy has only in-frame clones and lacks some. Of around 1.6 million clones in the sample, 95% to 99% were seen once. A note on this clone: Its antigen is unknown.

The sequenced sample was naive CD4+ T cells sorted from blood. Documented subset: CD45RA+ positively selected. This TCR was sampled from a man aged 25 to 40 in good health.

The CDR3 DNA follows: TGTGCCAGCAGCTTAACTCCTACGGGGGAAGCGTCCCAGTTCTTC. This encodes CASSLTPTGEASQFF. The V call is TRBV7-3, the J call TRBJ2-1; weak D call: TRBD2 (6 bases). The CDR3 is made up of 15 amino acids. Germline CDR1 is SGHTA and CDR2 is FQGTGA. V was pared by 0 bases and J by 13 bases, with 19 bases between.